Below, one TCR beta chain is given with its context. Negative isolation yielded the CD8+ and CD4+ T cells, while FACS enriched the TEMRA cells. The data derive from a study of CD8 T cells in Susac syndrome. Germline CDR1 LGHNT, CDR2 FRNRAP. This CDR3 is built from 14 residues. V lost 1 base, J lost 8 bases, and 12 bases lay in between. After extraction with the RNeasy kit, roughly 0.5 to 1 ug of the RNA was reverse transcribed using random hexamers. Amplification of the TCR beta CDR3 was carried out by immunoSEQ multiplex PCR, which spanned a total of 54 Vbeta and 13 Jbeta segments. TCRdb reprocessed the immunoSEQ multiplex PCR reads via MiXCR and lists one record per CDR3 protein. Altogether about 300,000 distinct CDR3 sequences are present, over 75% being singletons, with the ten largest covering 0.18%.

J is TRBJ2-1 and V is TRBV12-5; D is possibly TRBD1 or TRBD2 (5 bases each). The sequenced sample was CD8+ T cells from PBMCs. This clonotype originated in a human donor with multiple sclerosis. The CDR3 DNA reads TGTGCTAGTGGTTTGGCTGGGGGTATCGATGAGCAGTTCTTC. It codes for CASGLAGGIDEQFF.